The text below deals with one T cell receptor beta chain. Antigen unknown. Autoimmune disease history or systemic immunosuppression led to patient exclusion. The sample originates from a study of OX40 agonist ivuxolimab in advanced cancers. General study findings and limits: Relative to CD4+, CD8+ T cells held more expanded clones on average.

The table came from immunoSEQ multiplex PCR; TCRdb's copy has only in-frame clones and leaves some out. The table includes around 67,000 clones, about 88% detected once. This receptor was taken from an adult with an advanced solid tumor such as melanoma, head and neck, liver or kidney cancer. Source: CD4+ or CD8+ T cells sorted from blood, taken in a trial of the OX40 agonist ivuxolimab.

CDR3 sequence (DNA): TGTGCCAGCAGCTTAGGAGGGGCAGGGGAGCAGTACTTC. This encodes CASSLGGAGEQYF. J is TRBJ2-7 and V is TRBV11-2; D is tentatively TRBD1 or TRBD2 (5 bases each). The ends were cut back, 1 base at V and 7 bases at J, with 11 bases in the middle. In germline, CDR1 is SGHAT, CDR2 FQNNGV. This CDR3 is 13 amino acids long.